Included here is one TCR beta chain sequence, with context. Its recognized antigen is unknown. No per-base quality is available; no much larger clone lies one base away. The data were taken from a study of T cell changes during pregnancy in multiple sclerosis (dated by TCRdb to between 2018 and 2020). Notes on the research overall: Changes in the T cell repertoire over the course of pregnancy were examined in this study in women with multiple sclerosis.

The CDR3, from cysteine to phenylalanine, totals 15 residues. The only DNA kept is the CDR3, 45 bases in frame from the first base. Reading the germline V gene gives CDR1 MGHRA and CDR2 YSYEKL. V trim: 0 bases; J trim: 12 bases; unmatched bases: 8. Library method: the immunoSEQ multiplex PCR assay. Drawn from immuneACCESS, this table holds only the in-frame rearrangements with V and J called that TCRdb kept. Clones are partly lost; checked studies trace under half to an unresolved V gene and leave the rest unexplained. This sample holds 12,000 or so clones; about 95% were observed only once. Together, the top ten hold 0.29% of the sample.

This chain joins TRBV4-1 to TRBJ2-1; 10 junctional bases match TRBD2. This TCR was sampled from a female donor with multiple sclerosis, enrolled in a pregnancy study. The specimen was CD4+ T cells from peripheral blood mononuclear cells, collected before pregnancy. The CDR3 region reads CASSQEFSGGAVQFF. The DNA sequence reads TGCGCCAGCAGCCAAGAATTCAGCGGGGGGGCGGTGCAGTTCTTC.